Below, 8 T cell receptor beta chains from the same sample are listed, as sequenced in a study of shared clonotypes between healthy human individuals. Naive CD8 cells, CD45RO-negative and positively selected for CCR7, excluded terminally differentiated effector memory CD45RA+ cells. Here immunoSEQ multiplex PCR was the method, and the copy in TCRdb shows in-frame clones only, minus some. The data hold about 2.2 million clones, with roughly 93% observed a single time. Sequencing was performed on naive CD8+ T cells from PBMCs. The receptors shown here come from a man aged 18 to 30 in good health. Some clones in this sample may be carry-over from other donors' samples.

J is TRBJ1-2 and V is TRBV10-3; D is ambiguous. V was clipped by 4 bases and J by 6 bases, with 12 bases between them. In germline, CDR1 is ENHRY, CDR2 SYGVKD. The CDR3 spans 13 residues. The CDR3 region is CAISGPMRDGYTF. CDR3 DNA: TGTGCCATCAGTGGCCCTATGAGGGATGGCTACACCTTC.

The CDR3 coding sequence is TGTGCCAGCAGCGTCCAGGGGTACTCCTACGAGCAGTACTTC. This codes for CASSVQGYSYEQYF. This chain uses TRBV9 with TRBJ2-7; tentatively, D is TRBD1 (6 bases). The germline V and J ends were trimmed by 2 bases and 0 bases, with 9 bases remaining between them. The V gene's germline CDR1 is SGDLS and CDR2 YYNGEE. This CDR3 has 14 amino acids.

The chain links TRBV4-3 to TRBJ2-5; D remains unclear. Judging by the DNA end, TRBJ2-7 fits better; the J call may be wrong. CDR1 and CDR2 from the germline V gene are LGHNA and YSLEER. The CDR3 is 15 residues long. CDR3 protein: CASSQAWPPMDEQYF. CDR3 nucleotides: TGCGCCAGCAGCCAAGCGTGGCCGCCTATGGACGAGCAGTACTTC.

This rearrangement joins TRBV21-1 to TRBJ2-1. TRBV21-1 is deemed a pseudogene. The CDR3 totals 14 residues. The CDR3 DNA reads TGTGCCAGCAGCACGGGACGCCTTTGGGATGAGCAGTTCTTC. Translation gives CASSTGRLWDEQFF.

The rearrangement links TRBV15 to TRBJ2-2; 9 bases line up with TRBD1. The CDR3 loop spans 17 amino acids. CDR1 and CDR2 from the germline V gene are LNHNV and YYDKDF (reference sequence). With V trimmed by 5 bases and J by 6 bases, 13 bases remained unmatched. CDR3 in amino acids: CATSVHPDRGAAGELFF. CDR3 DNA: TGTGCCACCAGCGTCCACCCCGACAGGGGGGCTGCCGGGGAGCTGTTTTTT.

This rearrangement joins TRBV9 to TRBJ1-1, with 7 bases aligning to TRBD1. Losses at the gene ends were 3 bases for V and 0 bases for J; bases not matched to a gene: 8. The germline gives CDR1 SGDLS, CDR2 YYNGEE. CDR3 length: 16 residues. The CDR3 loop reads CASSAGTVILNTEAFF. The CDR3 coding sequence is TGTGCCAGCAGCGCCGGGACAGTCATCTTGAACACTGAAGCTTTCTTT.

The chain has TRBV28 and TRBJ1-5; D gene uncertain. V lost 4 bases, J lost 2 bases, and 6 bases lay in between. This CDR3 is 13 amino acids long. Germline values: CDR1 MDHEN, CDR2 SYDVKM. The CDR3 nucleotides are TGTGCCAGCAGTTCCCCTGGCAATCAGCCCCAGCATTTT. Translating gives CASSSPGNQPQHF.

A few counts support this clone. The genes are TRBV6-1 and TRBJ1-4; 7 bases fit TRBD1. The CDR3 consists of 15 residues. The germline V gene has CDR1 MNHNS and CDR2 SASEGT. V lost 7 bases, J lost 2 bases, and 7 bases stayed unmatched. CDR3 in amino acids: CASIQQGSTNEKLFF. CDR3 DNA: TGTGCCAGCATCCAACAGGGGTCCACTAATGAAAAACTGTTTTTT.